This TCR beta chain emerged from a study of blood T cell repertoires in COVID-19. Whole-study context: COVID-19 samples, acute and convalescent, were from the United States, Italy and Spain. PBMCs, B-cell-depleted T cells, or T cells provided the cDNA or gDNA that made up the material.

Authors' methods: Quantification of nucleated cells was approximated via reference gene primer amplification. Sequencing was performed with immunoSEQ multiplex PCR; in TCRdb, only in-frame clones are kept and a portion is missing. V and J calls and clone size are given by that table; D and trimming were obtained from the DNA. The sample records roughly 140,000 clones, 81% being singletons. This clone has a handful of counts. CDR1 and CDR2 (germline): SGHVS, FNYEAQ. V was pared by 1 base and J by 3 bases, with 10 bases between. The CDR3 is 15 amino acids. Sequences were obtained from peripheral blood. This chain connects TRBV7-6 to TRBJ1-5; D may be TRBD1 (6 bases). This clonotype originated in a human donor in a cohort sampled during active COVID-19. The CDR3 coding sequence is TGTGCCAGCAGCTTAGATACAGGGTTCAATCAGCCCCAGCATTTT. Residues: CASSLDTGFNQPQHF.